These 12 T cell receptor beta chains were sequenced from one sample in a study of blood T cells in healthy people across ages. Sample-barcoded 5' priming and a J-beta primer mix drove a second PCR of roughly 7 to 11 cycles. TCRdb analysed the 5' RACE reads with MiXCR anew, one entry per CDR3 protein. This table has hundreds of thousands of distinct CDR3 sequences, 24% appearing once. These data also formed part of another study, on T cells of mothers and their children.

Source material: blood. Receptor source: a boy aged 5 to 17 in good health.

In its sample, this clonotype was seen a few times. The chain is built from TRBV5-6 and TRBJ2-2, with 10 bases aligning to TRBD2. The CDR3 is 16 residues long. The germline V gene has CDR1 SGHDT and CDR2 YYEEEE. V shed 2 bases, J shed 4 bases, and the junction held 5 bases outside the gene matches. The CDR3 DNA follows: TGTGCCAGCAGCTTTGGCCTAGCGGGAGCCACCGGGGAGCTGTTTTTT. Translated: CASSFGLAGATGELFF.

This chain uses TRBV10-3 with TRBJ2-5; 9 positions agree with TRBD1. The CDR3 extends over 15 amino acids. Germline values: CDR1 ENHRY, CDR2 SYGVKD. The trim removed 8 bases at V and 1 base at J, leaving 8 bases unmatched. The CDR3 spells CAIGTSQGAQETQYF. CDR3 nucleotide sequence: TGTGCCATCGGGACCTCACAGGGGGCCCAAGAGACCCAGTACTTC.

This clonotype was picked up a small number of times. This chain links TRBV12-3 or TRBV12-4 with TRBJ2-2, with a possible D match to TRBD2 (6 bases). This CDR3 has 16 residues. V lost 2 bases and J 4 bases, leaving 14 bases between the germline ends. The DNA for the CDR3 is TGTGCCAGCAGTTTATGGGGGGTGGGGGTCACCGGGGAGCTGTTTTTT. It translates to CASSLWGVGVTGELFF.

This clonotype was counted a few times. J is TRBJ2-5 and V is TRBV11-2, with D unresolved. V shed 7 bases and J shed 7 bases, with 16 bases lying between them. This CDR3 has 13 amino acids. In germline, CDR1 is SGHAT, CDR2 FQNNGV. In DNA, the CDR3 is TGTGCCAGCAACATCTATCCCACCGGGACCCAGTACTTC. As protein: CASNIYPTGTQYF.

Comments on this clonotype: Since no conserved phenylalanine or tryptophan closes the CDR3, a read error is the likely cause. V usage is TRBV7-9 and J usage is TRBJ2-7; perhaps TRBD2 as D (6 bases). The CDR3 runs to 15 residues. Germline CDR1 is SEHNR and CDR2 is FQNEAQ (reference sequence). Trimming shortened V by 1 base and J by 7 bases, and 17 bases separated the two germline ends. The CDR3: CASSLEFAGAGEQYL. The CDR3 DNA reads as TGTGCCAGCAGCTTAGAATTCGCAGGCGCGGGAGAGCAGTACCTC.

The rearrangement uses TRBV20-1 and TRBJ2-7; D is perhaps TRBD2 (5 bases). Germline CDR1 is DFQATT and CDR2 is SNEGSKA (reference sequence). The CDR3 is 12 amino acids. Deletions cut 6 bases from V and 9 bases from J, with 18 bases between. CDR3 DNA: TGCAGTGCCACTAGACCCCAGCTCGGGCAGTACTTC. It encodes CSATRPQLGQYF.

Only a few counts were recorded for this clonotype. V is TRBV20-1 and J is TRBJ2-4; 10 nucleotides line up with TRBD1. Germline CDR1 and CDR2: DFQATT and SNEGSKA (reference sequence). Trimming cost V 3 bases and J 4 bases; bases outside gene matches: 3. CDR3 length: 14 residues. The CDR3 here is CSARMGQGKNIQYF. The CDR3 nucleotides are TGCAGTGCTAGGATGGGACAGGGGAAAAACATTCAGTACTTC.

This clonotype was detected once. The CDR3 region has the DNA TGCAGTGCTAGCGTACTAGAAAGCGCCGGGGAGCTGTTTTTT. The encoded protein is CSASVLESAGELFF. This chain joins TRBV20-1 and TRBJ2-2; D possibly corresponds to TRBD2 (5 bases). Germline CDR1 is DFQATT and CDR2 is SNEGSKA (reference sequence). V lost 3 bases to trimming and J lost 6 bases, with 14 bases between them. The CDR3 sequence is 14 residues long.

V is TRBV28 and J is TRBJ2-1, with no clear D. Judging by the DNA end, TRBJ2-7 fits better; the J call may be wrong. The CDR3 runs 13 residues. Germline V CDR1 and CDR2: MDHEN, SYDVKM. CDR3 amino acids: CASSQTQFYEQYF. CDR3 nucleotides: TGTGCCAGCAGTCAAACGCAGTTCTACGAGCAGTACTTC.

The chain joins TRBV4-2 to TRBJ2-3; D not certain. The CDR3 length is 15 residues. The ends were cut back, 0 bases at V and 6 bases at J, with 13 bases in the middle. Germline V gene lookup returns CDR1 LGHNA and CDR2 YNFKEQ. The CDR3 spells CASSQESASGDTQYF. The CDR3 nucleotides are TGTGCCAGCAGCCAAGAGTCGGCTAGTGGGGATACGCAGTATTTT.

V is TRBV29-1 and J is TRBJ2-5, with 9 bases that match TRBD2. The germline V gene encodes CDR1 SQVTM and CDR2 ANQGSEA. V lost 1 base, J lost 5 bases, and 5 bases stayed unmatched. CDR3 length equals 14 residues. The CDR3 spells CSVEVAGDDETQYF. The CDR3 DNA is TGCAGCGTTGAAGTAGCGGGAGATGATGAGACCCAGTACTTC.

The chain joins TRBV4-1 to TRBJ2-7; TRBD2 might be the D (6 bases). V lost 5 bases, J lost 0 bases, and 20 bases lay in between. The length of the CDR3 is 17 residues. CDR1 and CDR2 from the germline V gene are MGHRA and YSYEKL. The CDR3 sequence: CASSSMEGRDGSYEQYF. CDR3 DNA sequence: TGCGCCAGCAGCTCCATGGAGGGACGCGACGGCTCCTACGAGCAGTACTTC.